Listed here are 13 T cell receptor beta chains from one sample, sequenced in a study of T cell changes during pregnancy in multiple sclerosis (dated by TCRdb to between 2018 and 2021). The receptor library was made with the immunoSEQ multiplex PCR assay. What TCRdb holds here is the immuneACCESS table cut down to in-frame rearrangements. Part of the clones is not present; checked against another copy, under half of the missing clones reflect an unresolved V gene, and the others are unexplained. This sample is represented by 40,000 to 50,000 clones; approximately 92% of them were singletons. The top ten hold 1% to 1.5% of the sample. The source material was CD4+ T cells from peripheral blood mononuclear cells, sampled in the first trimester of pregnancy. These receptors were taken from a female donor with multiple sclerosis, enrolled in a pregnancy study.

The rearrangement joins TRBV28 to TRBJ2-3; D unresolved. The CDR3 extends over 15 amino acids. Between the trimmed V and J ends, which lost 6 bases and 4 bases, there was a span of 17 bases. The germline gives CDR1 MDHEN, CDR2 SYDVKM. The CDR3: CASSPDGFGADTQYF. DNA of the CDR3: TGTGCCAGCAGCCCAGACGGTTTTGGAGCAGATACGCAGTATTTT.

The gene calls are TRBV4-2 and TRBJ2-5; no clear D gene. The CDR3 extends over 14 amino acids. V was trimmed by 0 bases and J by 3 bases, leaving 8 bases between them. The germline V gene has CDR1 LGHNA and CDR2 YNFKEQ. The CDR3 loop is CASSQDILKETQYF. In DNA form, the CDR3 reads TGTGCCAGCAGCCAAGATATCCTAAAAGAGACCCAGTACTTC.

The CDR3 region has the DNA TGCGCCAGCAGCTTGCGGGGGGCGCGTAATCAGCCCCAGCATTTT. Its translation: CASSLRGARNQPQHF. V gene TRBV5-1 combines with J gene TRBJ1-5; D might be TRBD1 (6 bases). Germline V gene data show CDR1 as SGHRS and CDR2 as YFSETQ. Trimming removed 1 base at V and 4 bases at J, with 12 bases between. The CDR3 sequence is 15 residues long. Looking up the rest from reference TRBV5-1 and TRBJ1-5 gives the full variable domain: KAGVTQTPRYLIKTRGQQVTLSCSPISGHRSVSWYQQTPGQGLQFLFEYFSETQRNKGNFPGRFSGRQFSNSRSEMNVSTLELGDSALYLCASSLRGARNQPQHFGDGTRLSIL.

V is TRBV5-4 and J is TRBJ2-2; possible D gene TRBD1, 5 bases. This CDR3 has 16 amino acids. Germline-derived CDR1 and CDR2 are SGHNT and YYREEE (reference sequence). V was cut by 3 bases and J by 2 bases, with 14 bases left in between. CDR3 DNA: TGTGCCAGCAGCTCCCCCGTCCAGGGAAACACCGGGGAGCTGTTTTTT. This translates into CASSSPVQGNTGELFF.

The chain links TRBV18 to TRBJ2-5, with TRBD1 matching 7 bases. The J segment lost 7 bases and the V segment lost 3 bases, leaving 8 bases of the junction unmatched. This CDR3 comprises 14 residues. Looked up from germline, CDR1 is KGHSH and CDR2 is LQKENI. This chain's CDR3 is CASSPNRGTGTQYF. The CDR3 nucleotides are TGTGCCAGCTCACCCAACAGGGGAACCGGGACCCAGTACTTC.

J is TRBJ1-2 and V is TRBV6-5, with 8 bases lining up with TRBD1. The V gene's germline CDR1 is MNHEY and CDR2 SVGAGI. The CDR3 runs 15 residues. Unmatched junction bases numbered 12, after V lost 4 bases and J lost 8 bases. The CDR3 sequence: CASSSSRGRLSGYTF. CDR3 DNA sequence: TGTGCCAGCAGTTCATCCAGGGGGCGTCTAAGCGGCTACACCTTC.

The rearrangement uses TRBV5-4 and TRBJ2-1; TRBD2 is a possible D gene (6 bases). The CDR3 runs to 11 residues. The V gene lost 1 base and the J gene lost 12 bases, with 8 bases spanning the gap. The germline gives CDR1 SGHNT, CDR2 YYREEE (reference sequence). CDR3 coding DNA: TGTGCCAGCAGCTTGCTGGGGGGGCAGTTCTTC. It yields the protein CASSLLGGQFF.

CDR3 sequence: CASAGETQYF. The CDR3 region has the DNA TGTGCCAGCGCCGGTGAGACCCAGTACTTC. The chain carries TRBV6-6 and TRBJ2-5; D gene ambiguous. This CDR3 spans 10 amino acids. V lost 8 bases, J lost 5 bases, and 6 bases lay in between. Germline values: CDR1 MNHNY, CDR2 SVGAGI (reference sequence).

The genes are TRBV6-5 and TRBJ2-7; TRBD1 is a possible D gene (6 bases). The CDR3 is 13 amino acids. CDR1 and CDR2 from the germline V gene are MNHEY and SVGAGI. V dropped 8 bases and J dropped 1 base, with 12 bases sitting between them. The CDR3 DNA reads TGTGCCAGCTGGGACAACGATTCCTACGAGCAGTACTTC. Encoded protein: CASWDNDSYEQYF.

V is TRBV19 and J is TRBJ2-1, with D possibly being TRBD1 (6 bases). This CDR3 spans 16 amino acids. V lost 2 bases and J 6 bases, leaving 17 bases between the germline ends. CDR1 and CDR2 (germline): LNHDA, SQIVND (reference sequence). The DNA for the CDR3 is TGTGCCAGTAGTATATTAGGGGACAAGGCCGCCAATGAGCAGTTCTTC. It specifies CASSILGDKAANEQFF.

The J gene is TRBJ1-4, the V gene TRBV5-4, with 9 bases identical to TRBD1. Germline V gene sequence: CDR1 SGHNT, CDR2 YYREEE (reference sequence). Trimming took 3 bases from V and 8 from J; bases not matched to a gene: 5. This CDR3 is 14 amino acids long. The CDR3, as DNA: TGTGCCAGCAGCTCCGGACAGGGGCAGGAAAAACTGTTTTTT. It codes for CASSSGQGQEKLFF.

This clone was recorded a few times. The rearrangement uses TRBV5-1 and TRBJ1-1; TRBD1 might be the D (6 bases). V lost 5 bases to trimming and J lost 3 bases, with 14 bases between them. This CDR3 has 14 amino acids. Germline V gene lookup returns CDR1 SGHRS and CDR2 YFSETQ. CDR3 loop: CASSSLRGDTEAFF. Written as DNA, the CDR3 is TGCGCCAGCAGTTCCCTCAGGGGCGACACTGAAGCTTTCTTT.

The chain recombines TRBV30 with TRBJ1-5; 8 nucleotides agree with TRBD1. Trimming cost V 0 bases and J 5 bases; bases outside gene matches: 12. Per the germline V gene, CDR1 is GTSNPN and CDR2 is SVGIG (reference sequence). The CDR3 runs 17 residues. In DNA, the CDR3 is TGTGCCTGGAGTGTACGACTCGGACAGGGCGGAGATCAGCCCCAGCATTTT. This sequence encodes CAWSVRLGQGGDQPQHF.